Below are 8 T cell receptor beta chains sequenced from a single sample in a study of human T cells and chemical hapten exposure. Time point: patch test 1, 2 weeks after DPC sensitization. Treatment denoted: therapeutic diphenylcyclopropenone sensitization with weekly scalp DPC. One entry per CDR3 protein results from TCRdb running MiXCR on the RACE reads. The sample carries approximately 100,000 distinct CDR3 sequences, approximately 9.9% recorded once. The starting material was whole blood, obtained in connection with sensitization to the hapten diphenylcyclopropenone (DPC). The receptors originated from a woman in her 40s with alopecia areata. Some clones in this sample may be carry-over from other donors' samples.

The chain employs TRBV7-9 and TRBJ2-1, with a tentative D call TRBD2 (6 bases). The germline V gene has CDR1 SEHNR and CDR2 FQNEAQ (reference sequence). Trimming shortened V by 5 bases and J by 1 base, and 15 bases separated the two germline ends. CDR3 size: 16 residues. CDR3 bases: TGTGCCAGCAGCCCCCGGGGGAGCCAGTCCTACAATGAGCAGTTCTTC. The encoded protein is CASSPRGSQSYNEQFF.

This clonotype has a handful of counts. This CDR3 reads CAISDEGWRGTF. The CDR3 DNA reads as TGTGCCATCAGTGATGAGGGTTGGAGAGGAACTTTC. This chain joins TRBV10-3 and TRBJ2-6; weak D call: TRBD2 (5 bases). The CDR3 loop spans 12 amino acids. V gave up 3 bases and J gave up 19 bases, with 16 bases separating them. The germline V gene encodes CDR1 ENHRY and CDR2 SYGVKD.

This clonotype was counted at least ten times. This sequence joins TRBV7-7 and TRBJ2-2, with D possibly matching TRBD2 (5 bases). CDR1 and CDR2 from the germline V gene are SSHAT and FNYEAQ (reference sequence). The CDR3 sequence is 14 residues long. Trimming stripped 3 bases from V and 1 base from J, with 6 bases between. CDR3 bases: TGTGCCAGCAGCTTCGGGGAGAACACCGGGGAGCTGTTTTTT. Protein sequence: CASSFGENTGELFF.

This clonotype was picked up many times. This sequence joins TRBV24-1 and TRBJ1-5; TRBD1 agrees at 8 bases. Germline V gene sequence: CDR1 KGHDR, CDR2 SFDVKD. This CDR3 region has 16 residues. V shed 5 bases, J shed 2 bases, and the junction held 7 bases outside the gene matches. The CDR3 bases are TGTGCCACCAGTGCCCGCGGACAGGGCGGCAATCAGCCCCAGCATTTT. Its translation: CATSARGQGGNQPQHF.

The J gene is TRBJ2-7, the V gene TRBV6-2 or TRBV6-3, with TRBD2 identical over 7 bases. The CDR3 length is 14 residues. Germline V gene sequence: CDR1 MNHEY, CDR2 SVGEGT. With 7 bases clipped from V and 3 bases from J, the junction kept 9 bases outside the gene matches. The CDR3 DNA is TGTGCCAGCATCGATATCGGCGGGGGCTACGAGCAGTACTTC. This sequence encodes CASIDIGGGYEQYF.

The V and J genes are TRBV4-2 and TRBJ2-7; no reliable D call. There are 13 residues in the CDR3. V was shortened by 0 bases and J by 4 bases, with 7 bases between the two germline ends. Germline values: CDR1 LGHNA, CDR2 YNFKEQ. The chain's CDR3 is CASSQERGYEQYF. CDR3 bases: TGTGCCAGCAGCCAAGAAAGAGGATACGAGCAGTACTTC.

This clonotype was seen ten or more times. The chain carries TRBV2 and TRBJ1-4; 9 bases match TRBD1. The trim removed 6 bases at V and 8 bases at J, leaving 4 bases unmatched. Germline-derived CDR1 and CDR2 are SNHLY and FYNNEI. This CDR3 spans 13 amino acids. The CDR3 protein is CASRGQGREKLFF. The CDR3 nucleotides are TGTGCCAGCAGGGGACAGGGACGCGAAAAACTGTTTTTT. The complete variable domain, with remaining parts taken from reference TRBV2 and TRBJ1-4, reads EPEVTQTPSHQVTQMGQEVILRCVPISNHLYFYWYRQILGQKVEFLVSFYNNEISEKSEIFDDQFSVERPDGSNFTLKIRSTKLEDSAMYFCASRGQGREKLFFGSGTQLSVL.

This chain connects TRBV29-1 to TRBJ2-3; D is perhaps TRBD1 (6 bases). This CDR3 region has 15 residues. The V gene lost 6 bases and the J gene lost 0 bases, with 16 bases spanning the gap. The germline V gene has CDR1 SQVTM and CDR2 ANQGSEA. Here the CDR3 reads CSVLGDITSTDTQYF. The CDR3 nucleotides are TGCAGCGTCCTGGGGGACATCACTAGCACAGATACGCAGTATTTT.